This passage covers 2 T cell receptor beta chains from one sample sequenced in a study of T cells expressing NK-cell markers. TCRdb reprocessed the 5' RACE reads, keeping one entry per CDR3 protein, no DNA. Recorded for this sample: about 550,000 distinct CDR3 sequences. The sample consisted of blood T cells: a sorted CD56 or NKG2C T cell subset, CD4+ or CD8+ T cells, or bulk PBMC T cells (not recorded which). The receptors originated from a man younger than 30 in good health.

J is TRBJ2-1 and V is TRBV20-1. The CDR3 contains 14 residues. The germline CDR1 and CDR2 sequences are DFQATT and SNEGSKA (reference sequence). The CDR3 sequence is CSVPKPVGYNEQFF.

The chain carries TRBV12-3 or TRBV12-4 and TRBJ2-2; TCRdb's assignment of TRBD2 cannot be checked, as there is no DNA. The CDR3 has 15 amino acids. The chain's CDR3 is CASSFGLSPTGELFF.